Presented here are 27 T cell receptor beta chains from one specimen sequenced in a study of blood T cell repertoires in COVID-19. The method was immunoSEQ multiplex PCR; TCRdb's version includes in-frame clones alone and lacks a portion of them. The sample has about 310,000 clones, approximately 90% seen once. Sequencing was performed on PBMCs or T cells enriched from blood (not recorded which). The receptors here all came from a woman aged 35 to 49 who had recovered from COVID-19.

The V and J genes are TRBV2 and TRBJ1-2, with a tentative D call TRBD1 (5 bases). V shed 7 bases and J shed 5 bases, with 17 bases lying between them. Germline V gene data show CDR1 as SNHLY and CDR2 as FYNNEI. The CDR3 loop spans 14 amino acids. CDR3 loop: CASIGGVPGYGYTF. The CDR3 nucleotides are TGTGCCAGCATAGGAGGGGTACCGGGGTATGGCTACACCTTC. Full variable domain (remainder filled in from reference TRBV2 and TRBJ1-2): EPEVTQTPSHQVTQMGQEVILRCVPISNHLYFYWYRQILGQKVEFLVSFYNNEISEKSEIFDDQFSVERPDGSNFTLKIRSTKLEDSAMYFCASIGGVPGYGYTFGSGTRLTVV.

V usage is TRBV24-1 and J usage is TRBJ1-6; D is uncertain. The V gene's germline CDR1 is KGHDR and CDR2 SFDVKD. The CDR3 spans 13 residues. Trimming shortened V by 10 bases and J by 0 bases, and 6 bases separated the two germline ends. The CDR3 DNA sequence: TGTGCCACACAAAGCTCCTATAATTCACCCCTCCACTTT. Its protein product is CATQSSYNSPLHF.

The chain links TRBV11-3 to TRBJ2-7; the match to TRBD1 covers 7 bases. Trimming cost V 2 bases and J 2 bases; bases outside gene matches: 9. The V gene's germline CDR1 is SGHNT and CDR2 YENEEA. The CDR3 consists of 16 residues. The CDR3 protein is CASSLRGTEAPYEQYF. In DNA form, the CDR3 reads TGTGCCAGCAGCTTAAGAGGGACAGAGGCCCCCTACGAGCAGTACTTC.

This sequence joins TRBV11-3 and TRBJ2-1; D call uncertain. Germline V CDR1 and CDR2: SGHNT, YENEEA. This CDR3 has 12 residues. V was clipped by 1 base and J by 10 bases, with 8 bases between them. CDR3 region: CASSLGRAEQFF. The CDR3 coding sequence is TGTGCCAGCAGCTTAGGGCGAGCGGAGCAGTTCTTC.

The CDR3 sequence: CASSRDRDHEQYF. The CDR3 DNA reads as TGTGCCAGCTCCCGGGACAGGGACCACGAGCAGTACTTC. This chain links TRBV18 with TRBJ2-7; 9 bases map to TRBD1. CDR1 and CDR2 (germline): KGHSH, LQKENI. The CDR3 sequence is 13 residues long. The ends lost 6 bases at V and 5 bases at J; junction bases unmatched: 5.

The gene calls are TRBV11-2 and TRBJ2-3; D remains unclear. V was pared by 1 base and J by 3 bases, with 11 bases between. CDR1 is SGHAT and CDR2 is FQNNGV in the germline V gene. The CDR3 spans 15 residues. The CDR3 spells CASSLGRLPTDTQYF. The CDR3 region has the DNA TGTGCCAGCAGCTTAGGTCGCCTACCGACAGATACGCAGTATTTT.

The CDR3 loop is CAAQTPRGGYTF. CDR3 sequence (DNA): TGTGCCGCTCAAACGCCCCGAGGGGGCTACACCTTC. The V and J genes are TRBV28 and TRBJ1-2; D is undetermined. Germline values: CDR1 MDHEN, CDR2 SYDVKM. V was trimmed by 11 bases and J by 8 bases, leaving 18 bases between them. CDR3 length: 12 amino acids.

The CDR3 is CASSQMSSGTGGDGYTF. CDR3 DNA: TGTGCCAGCTCACAAATGTCATCCGGGACAGGGGGAGATGGCTACACCTTC. This chain uses TRBV18 with TRBJ1-2; TRBD1 matches 11 bases. CDR1 and CDR2 (germline): KGHSH, LQKENI. V lost 4 bases and J lost 6; bases outside the gene matches: 13. This CDR3 comprises 17 residues.

The chain has TRBV29-1 and TRBJ2-7; 8 bases fit TRBD1. Germline V gene sequence: CDR1 SQVTM, CDR2 ANQGSEA. This CDR3 is 15 amino acids long. V dropped 1 base and J dropped 6; count of bases not matched to a gene: 11. The CDR3 nucleotides read TGCAGCGTTGAAGCCCAGAGGGCAGGGGGCGCCGAGCAGTACTTC. Amino acids: CSVEAQRAGGAEQYF.

The rearrangement joins TRBV24-1 to TRBJ1-5; D uncertain. Germline CDR1 reads KGHDR; CDR2 reads SFDVKD. V was cut by 3 bases and J by 5 bases, with 16 bases left in between. The CDR3 covers 16 residues. CDR3 in DNA: TGTGCCACCAGTGATCTGGTCAGACCGAGGCATCAGCCCCAGCATTTT. Protein sequence: CATSDLVRPRHQPQHF.

This chain joins TRBV5-1 and TRBJ1-3; possible D gene TRBD1, 6 bases. Germline V gene sequence: CDR1 SGHRS, CDR2 YFSETQ. With 8 bases removed from V and 3 bases from J, the gap between germline ends came to 12 bases. The CDR3 is 13 residues long. CDR3 amino acids: CASGDIGGNTIYF. The CDR3, as DNA: TGCGCCAGTGGGGACATTGGTGGAAACACCATATATTTT.

Turning to this clone: This same CDR3 is encoded by further DNA sequences in the sample. The CDR3, as DNA: TGTGCCAGCAGTTTTTCGACAGGGAACACCGGGGAGCTGTTTTTT. This translates into CASSFSTGNTGELFF. The chain links TRBV27 to TRBJ2-2, with D perhaps matching TRBD1 (6 bases). The length of the CDR3 is 15 residues. The germline V gene has CDR1 MNHEY and CDR2 SMNVEV (reference sequence). With 3 bases removed from V and 1 base from J, the gap between germline ends came to 9 bases.

The gene calls are TRBV27 and TRBJ1-6; D is perhaps TRBD1 (5 bases). This CDR3 has 14 amino acids. The V gene's germline CDR1 is MNHEY and CDR2 SMNVEV (reference sequence). Trimming cost V 3 bases and J 5 bases, with 8 bases left between them. The CDR3 protein is CASSFARDNSPLHF. CDR3 sequence (DNA): TGTGCCAGCAGTTTTGCCAGGGATAATTCACCCCTCCACTTT.

The V gene is TRBV18, the J gene TRBJ1-5; 7 nucleotides match TRBD1. Germline assignment: CDR1 KGHSH and CDR2 LQKENI. The CDR3 extends over 16 amino acids. The trim removed 2 bases at V and 7 bases at J, leaving 11 bases unmatched. The CDR3 spells CASSPSINRGQQPQHF. The CDR3, as DNA: TGTGCCAGCTCACCAAGTATCAACAGGGGTCAGCAGCCCCAGCATTTT.

V is TRBV12-1 and J is TRBJ1-3. TRBV12-1 is a documented pseudogene. This CDR3 is built from 15 residues. The CDR3 nucleotides are TGTGCCAGCAGCTTTGTCGGTAACTCTGGAAACACCATATATTTT. Its translation is CASSFVGNSGNTIYF.

This chain uses TRBV7-6 with TRBJ1-6, with D perhaps matching TRBD1 (6 bases). Germline lookup yields CDR1 SGHVS and CDR2 FNYEAQ. The CDR3 extends over 15 amino acids. The V gene lost 5 bases and the J gene lost 12 bases, with 20 bases spanning the gap. CDR3 bases: TGTGCCAGCAGCAACCCTGGGGGCCCCGGTGGACCCCTCCACTTT. Translating gives CASSNPGGPGGPLHF.

The chain uses TRBV19 and TRBJ2-6; TRBD2 is a possible D gene (5 bases). The CDR3 loop spans 15 amino acids. The germline V and J ends were trimmed by 6 bases and 0 bases, with 9 bases remaining between them. Germline CDR1 is LNHDA and CDR2 is SQIVND (reference sequence). In DNA, the CDR3 is TGTGCCAGTAGGTTTGGGAGCTCTGGGGCCAACGTCCTGACTTTC. This sequence encodes CASRFGSSGANVLTF. The full variable domain, in which reference TRBV19 and TRBJ2-6 provide the parts outside the CDR3, is DGGITQSPKYLFRKEGQNVTLSCEQNLNHDAMYWYRQDPGQGLRLIYYSQIVNDFQKGDIAEGYSVSREKKESFPLTVTSAQKNPTAFYLCASRFGSSGANVLTFGAGSRLTVL.

V and J are TRBV11-2 and TRBJ1-4; D is uncertain. V was pared by 4 bases and J by 0 bases, with 9 bases between. Germline assignment: CDR1 SGHAT and CDR2 FQNNGV. The length of the CDR3 is 15 residues. CDR3 in DNA: TGTGCCAGCAGCTCCACCGGGACAACTAATGAAAAACTGTTTTTT. It translates to CASSSTGTTNEKLFF.

Concerning this clone: The sample contains more than one DNA sequence encoding this CDR3. This chain joins TRBV11-3 and TRBJ2-7, with a weak D call TRBD1 (5 bases). The CDR3 has 14 amino acids. Per the germline V gene, CDR1 is SGHNT and CDR2 is YENEEA. V lost 1 base to trimming and J lost 1 base, with 8 bases between them. This CDR3 reads CASSLGRASYEQYF. CDR3 bases: TGTGCCAGCAGCTTAGGCAGGGCTTCCTACGAGCAGTACTTC.

This clone was seen once. V gene TRBV6-5 combines with J gene TRBJ1-4; TRBD1 might be the D (6 bases). V lost 7 bases to trimming and J lost 8 bases, with 11 bases between them. This CDR3 region has 12 residues. Germline lookup yields CDR1 MNHEY and CDR2 SVGAGI. In nucleotides, the CDR3 is TGTGCCAGCAAGGGGGAGGGGGAAAAACTGTTTTTT. This gives the protein CASKGEGEKLFF.

This chain joins TRBV5-1 and TRBJ1-1; D not resolved. Germline V lookup: CDR1 SGHRS, CDR2 YFSETQ. The ends were cut back, 0 bases at V and 7 bases at J, with 10 bases in the middle. This CDR3 has 13 amino acids. DNA for the CDR3: TGCGCCAGCAGCTTGGTCACCGGGGTTGAAGCTTTCTTT. Protein: CASSLVTGVEAFF.

This clone was recorded a few times. The chain combines TRBV5-1 with TRBJ1-5, with D tentatively TRBD1 (6 bases). CDR3 length: 14 amino acids. Germline V gene data show CDR1 as SGHRS and CDR2 as YFSETQ. Trimming pared 2 bases from V and 6 bases from J, leaving 12 bases between. The CDR3 region has the DNA TGCGCCAGCAGCTTTGGGGGCGCAGGTCAGCCCCAGCATTTT. Amino acids: CASSFGGAGQPQHF. Supplemented by reference TRBV5-1 and TRBJ1-5, the full variable domain reads KAGVTQTPRYLIKTRGQQVTLSCSPISGHRSVSWYQQTPGQGLQFLFEYFSETQRNKGNFPGRFSGRQFSNSRSEMNVSTLELGDSALYLCASSFGGAGQPQHFGDGTRLSIL.

V usage is TRBV4-3 and J usage is TRBJ1-1; D call uncertain. The germline gives CDR1 LGHNA, CDR2 YSLEER. This CDR3 spans 16 amino acids. V gave up 2 bases and J gave up 0 bases, with 13 bases separating them. CDR3 DNA: TGCGCCAGCAGCCAAAGATACCCAGGCATGAACACTGAAGCTTTCTTT. The encoded protein is CASSQRYPGMNTEAFF.

Here the CDR3 reads CAIIKTGTNTEAFF. As DNA, the CDR3 is TGTGCCATCATAAAAACAGGGACGAACACTGAAGCTTTCTTT. The chain links TRBV10-3 to TRBJ1-1, with D perhaps TRBD1 (6 bases). Trimming shortened V by 7 bases and J by 1 base, and 13 bases separated the two germline ends. There are 14 residues in the CDR3. The germline gives CDR1 ENHRY, CDR2 SYGVKD.

The sample holds one count of this clone. The rearrangement links TRBV27 to TRBJ1-2, with 7 bases fitting TRBD1. CDR3 length: 15 amino acids. J gave up 4 bases and V 4 bases, and 9 bases lay outside the gene matches. CDR1 and CDR2 from the germline V gene are MNHEY and SMNVEV (reference sequence). As DNA, the CDR3 is TGTGCCAGCAGTTCCGCCTACAGGGGCGTCTATGGCTACACCTTC. Its translation: CASSSAYRGVYGYTF.

The chain links TRBV19 to TRBJ2-1; D might be TRBD1 (5 bases). The CDR3 has 16 amino acids. Germline V gene lookup returns CDR1 LNHDA and CDR2 SQIVND (reference sequence). V was cut by 1 base and J by 2 bases, with 12 bases left in between. This CDR3 is CASSIVWGDTYNEQFF. The CDR3 bases are TGTGCCAGTAGTATAGTTTGGGGCGACACCTACAATGAGCAGTTCTTC.

The chain recombines TRBV18 with TRBJ2-3; 8 bases line up with TRBD2. Germline CDR1 and CDR2: KGHSH and LQKENI. J gave up 5 bases and V 0 bases, and 7 bases lay outside the gene matches. The length of the CDR3 is 16 residues. The CDR3 coding sequence is TGTGCCAGCTCACCACCGTATAGCGGGGAGGGAGATACGCAGTATTTT. Amino acid sequence: CASSPPYSGEGDTQYF.